Listed below are T cell receptor beta chains from one sample, sequenced in a study of T cell repertoires in cytomegalovirus infection. TCRdb redid the calling of the reads with MiXCR, one entry per CDR3 protein. Found here are 80,000 or so distinct CDR3 sequences, under 30% of them singletons; the top ten hold about 50%. These receptors have no identified antigens. Sequenced material: CD8+ T cells from cultured PBMCs, taken from culture after CMV antigen stimulation. The receptors were sampled from a human donor in good health (CMV status not recorded). Some clones in this sample may be carry-over from other donors' samples. Both conserved end residues are part of each CDR3. A D gene is named only where the DNA matches it firmly. Some rows have no size entry. The others give once, few or many, or a class for an expanded clone.

J gene | V gene | D gene | clone size | CDR3 protein | CDR3 DNA
TRBJ2-1 | TRBV7-6 | TRBD2 | many | CASSSDGRGVSYNEQFF | TGTGCCAGCAGCTCAGACGGGCGGGGGGTCTCCTACAATGAGCAGTTCTTC
TRBJ2-2 | TRBV7-2 | TRBD1 | - | CASSPRGRGTGELFF | TGTGCCAGCAGTCCAAGGGGGCGCGGAACCGGGGAGCTGTTTTTT
TRBJ2-4 | TRBV27 | - | - | CASSPSGVKNIQYF | TGTGCCAGCAGTCCCTCAGGGGTCAAAAACATTCAGTACTTC
TRBJ2-6 | TRBV28 | TRBD1 | once | CASSLVRTGISSGANVLTF | TGTGCCAGCAGTTTAGTAAGGACAGGGATAAGCTCTGGGGCCAACGTCCTGACTTTC
TRBJ2-5 | TRBV4-3 | - | few | CASSQTQGGVETQYF | TGCGCCAGCAGCCAAACCCAGGGGGGGGTAGAGACCCAGTACTTC
TRBJ2-2 | TRBV6-5 | - | many | CASNIRGSYTGELFF | TGTGCCAGCAATATTAGGGGAAGTTACACCGGGGAGCTGTTTTTT
TRBJ2-7 | TRBV7-9 | TRBD2 | - | CASSSTSGSDEQYF | TGTGCCAGCAGCTCAACTAGCGGCAGCGACGAGCAGTACTTC
TRBJ2-2 | TRBV7-6 | - | few | CASSLELDSFTGELFF | TGTGCCAGCAGCTTAGAGCTTGACAGTTTTACCGGGGAGCTGTTTTTT
TRBJ2-7 | TRBV29-1 | TRBD1 | - | CSVELGTGSSYEQYF | TGCAGCGTTGAGCTCGGGACAGGGAGCTCCTACGAGCAGTACTTC
TRBJ2-7 | TRBV10-3 | TRBD1 | few | CAISPIPGQGSYEQYF | TGTGCCATCAGTCCGATCCCGGGACAGGGGTCCTACGAGCAGTACTTC
TRBJ1-2 | TRBV7-8 | TRBD1 | - | CASSQGDYGYTF | TGTGCCAGCTCCCAGGGGGATTATGGCTACACCTTC
TRBJ1-5 | TRBV6-2/TRBV6-3 | TRBD1 | many | CATQGGGTENQPQHF | TGTGCCACCCAGGGTGGCGGGACAGAGAATCAGCCCCAGCATTTT
TRBJ2-3 | TRBV7-9 | TRBD1 | - | CASSLRGRGTDTQYF | TGTGCCAGCAGCCTCAGGGGGCGCGGGACAGATACGCAGTATTTT
TRBJ2-2 | TRBV7-9 | - | many | CASSPLMTVGDGELFF | TGTGCCAGCAGCCCCCTCATGACAGTAGGTGACGGGGAGCTGTTTTTT
TRBJ2-3 | TRBV11-2 | TRBD2 | - | CASSSAAGAGTDTQYF | TGTGCCAGCAGCTCAGCGGCGGGAGCGGGAACAGATACGCAGTATTTT
TRBJ1-5 | TRBV6-1 | - | many | CASSEKRVNQPQHF | TGTGCCAGCAGTGAAAAGAGGGTCAATCAGCCCCAGCATTTT
TRBJ1-5 | TRBV12-3/TRBV12-4 | - | - | CASRPVGESQPQHF | TGTGCCAGCAGGCCCGTAGGGGAGAGTCAGCCCCAGCATTTT
TRBJ2-1 | TRBV7-6 | TRBD2 | many | CASSSTPGTSVVGEQFF | TGTGCCAGCAGCTCGACGCCCGGGACTAGCGTCGTCGGTGAGCAGTTCTTC
TRBJ2-1 | TRBV7-6 | - | few | CASSQNNEQFF | TGTGCCAGCAGCCAGAACAATGAGCAGTTCTTC
TRBJ1-3 | TRBV12-3/TRBV12-4 | - | few | CASRSKGGSGNTIYF | TGTGCCAGCAGAAGCAAAGGGGGTTCTGGAAACACCATATATTTT
TRBJ2-4 | TRBV20-1 | - | - | CSASGLLAKNIQYF | TGCAGTGCTTCCGGACTACTAGCCAAAAACATTCAGTACTTC
TRBJ2-1 | TRBV5-1 | TRBD1 | few | CASSSFGGQGAREQFF | TGCGCCAGCAGCTCCTTCGGGGGACAGGGGGCGAGAGAGCAGTTCTTC
TRBJ2-2 | TRBV5-6 | TRBD2 | - | CASSPRGGYTGELFF | TGTGCCAGCAGCCCCCGGGGGGGCTACACCGGGGAGCTGTTTTTT
TRBJ1-3 | TRBV24-1 | TRBD1 | - | CATSGQGPSSGNTIYF | TGTGCCACCAGTGGACAGGGCCCTTCCTCTGGAAACACCATATATTTT
TRBJ1-1 | TRBV6-6 | - | few | CASRRTEAFF | TGTGCCAGCAGACGGACTGAAGCTTTCTTT
TRBJ2-1 | TRBV13 | TRBD1 | - | CANSPRQGRNEQFF | TGTGCCAACAGCCCCCGACAGGGACGAAATGAGCAGTTCTTC
TRBJ1-5 | TRBV27 | - | many | CASSFYWDKNQPQHF | TGTGCCAGCAGTTTTTACTGGGACAAAAATCAGCCCCAGCATTTT
TRBJ2-7 | TRBV6-5 | - | few | CASSYSAGTYEQYF | TGTGCCAGCAGTTACTCTGCCGGGACCTACGAGCAGTACTTC